What follows are 25 T cell receptor beta chains derived from one specimen sequenced in a study of post-analysis software for immune sequencing data. Regarding the study as a whole: Higher frequency in patients than in controls was seen for about five TRBV segments, with TRBV5-6, TRBV5-1 and TRBV20-1 among them.

Their antigens remain unidentified. Unique molecular identifiers tagged the TCR beta cDNA libraries. TCRdb called the PCR reads again in MiXCR, with one record for every CDR3 protein. The sample records 150,000 to 200,000 distinct CDR3 sequences, approximately 30% being singletons. Specimen: blood. Every receptor here comes from a girl between 10 and 17 years old with multiple sclerosis.

J is TRBJ2-1 and V is TRBV9; no definite D call. The CDR3 has 16 amino acids. Deletions cut 0 bases from V and 6 bases from J, with 16 bases between. Germline CDR1 reads SGDLS; CDR2 reads YYNGEE. The CDR3 region has the DNA TGTGCCAGCAGCGTAGATGGCTCCCCAATAGGCAATGAGCAGTTCTTC. Translated: CASSVDGSPIGNEQFF.

The chain recombines TRBV20-1 with TRBJ2-1; 7 bases map to TRBD2. This CDR3 is 16 amino acids long. V gave up 0 bases and J gave up 1 base; unmatched junction bases: 6. The V gene's germline CDR1 is DFQATT and CDR2 SNEGSKA (reference sequence). The CDR3, as DNA: TGCAGTGCTAGAGAGCCCAAAGCGGGATCCTACAATGAGCAGTTCTTC. This sequence encodes CSAREPKAGSYNEQFF.

This clonotype has a handful of counts. The rearrangement uses TRBV20-1 and TRBJ1-1, with D tentatively TRBD1 (5 bases). This CDR3 has 15 amino acids. Trimming stripped 3 bases from V and 1 base from J, with 15 bases between. Germline lookup yields CDR1 DFQATT and CDR2 SNEGSKA (reference sequence). This chain's CDR3 is CSASSGQTPNTEAFF. The CDR3, as DNA: TGCAGTGCTAGCTCGGGGCAAACGCCGAACACTGAAGCTTTCTTT.

This clonotype was recorded at least ten times. This chain connects TRBV7-2 to TRBJ1-2, with a weak D call TRBD1 (5 bases). Germline CDR1 reads SGHTA; CDR2 reads FQGNSA. V lost 2 bases and J 6 bases, leaving 13 bases between the germline ends. This CDR3 comprises 14 residues. The CDR3 sequence: CASSLSRAGHGYTF. Written as DNA, the CDR3 is TGTGCCAGCAGCTTAAGTAGGGCAGGGCATGGCTACACCTTC.

About this clonotype: A much larger clone is a single base away; this may be a read error. The J gene is TRBJ2-5, the V gene TRBV6-5; D not resolved. The CDR3 is made up of 13 amino acids. Germline V gene sequence: CDR1 MNHEY, CDR2 SVGAGI. The CDR3 loop reads CAGSRGIQETQYF. The CDR3 DNA is TGTGCCGGCAGTCGAGGTATACAAGAGACCCAGTACTTC.

V usage is TRBV28 and J usage is TRBJ1-4; D perhaps matches TRBD1 (6 bases). Per the germline V gene, CDR1 is MDHEN and CDR2 is SYDVKM. The CDR3 has 14 residues. V was clipped by 6 bases and J by 8 bases, with 16 bases between them. DNA for the CDR3: TGTGCCAGCAGGAGACAGGCCCTTAGGGAAAAACTGTTTTTT. Its protein is CASRRQALREKLFF.

Regarding this clonotype: A much larger clone sits a single nucleotide away, making a read error possible. The chain has TRBV7-2 and TRBJ1-5; tentatively, D is TRBD1 (5 bases). Germline CDR1 is SGHTA and CDR2 is FQGNSA. The CDR3 totals 15 residues. Trimming pared 4 bases from V and 2 bases from J, leaving 12 bases between. The CDR3 DNA is TGTGCCAGCAGCTCAGGGTACATAGGCAATCAGCCCCAGCATTTT. It specifies CASSSGYIGNQPQHF. The full variable domain, with the rest looked up from reference TRBV7-2 and TRBJ1-5, is GAGVSQSPSNKVTEKGKDVELRCDPISGHTALYWYRQSLGQGLEFLIYFQGNSAPDKSGLPSDRFSAERTGGSVSTLTIQRTQQEDSAVYLCASSSGYIGNQPQHFGDGTRLSIL.

A remark on this clonotype: Just one base apart from a much larger clone, this may be a read error. The chain couples TRBV10-3 to TRBJ2-5; no definite D call. Germline V CDR1 and CDR2: ENHRY, SYGVKD. CDR3 size: 14 residues. Trimming pared 5 bases from V and 11 bases from J, leaving 21 bases between. The CDR3 nucleotides are TGTGCCATCAGTCGAGGCGGTGGGAACAATGAGCAGTACTTC. Its translation: CAISRGGGNNEQYF.

The V call is TRBV12-3 or TRBV12-4, the J call TRBJ1-5, with D uncertain. Trimming shortened V by 1 base and J by 2 bases, and 12 bases separated the two germline ends. The CDR3 length is 16 residues. The CDR3 bases are TGTGCCAGCAGTTTAGGATGGTCGGTGGGCAATCAGCCCCAGCATTTT. Translating gives CASSLGWSVGNQPQHF.

This clonotype showed up just a few times. The chain recombines TRBV5-1 with TRBJ2-1; no clear D gene. V was cut by 0 bases and J by 7 bases, with 14 bases left in between. This CDR3 has 15 amino acids. Per germline, CDR1 SGHRS and CDR2 YFSETQ. The CDR3 region is CASSLEASRGNEQFF. CDR3 bases: TGCGCCAGCAGCTTGGAGGCGTCTAGAGGTAATGAGCAGTTCTTC.

In its sample, this clonotype was seen many times. The rearrangement joins TRBV12-3 or TRBV12-4 to TRBJ2-7; the match to TRBD2 covers 7 bases. The V gene end was trimmed by 6 bases and the J gene end by 4 bases; junction bases not matched to a gene: 9. The CDR3 covers 14 residues. The CDR3 reads CASRKRGPSYEQYF. Here the CDR3 DNA reads TGTGCCAGCAGAAAGCGGGGCCCCAGTTACGAGCAGTACTTC.

J is TRBJ2-3 and V is TRBV12-3 or TRBV12-4; unclear D gene. The V gene lost 5 bases and the J gene lost 4 bases, with 13 bases spanning the gap. The CDR3 has 14 amino acids. The CDR3 sequence is CASSQTFRPDTQYF. In DNA form, the CDR3 reads TGTGCCAGCAGTCAGACGTTTCGACCAGATACGCAGTATTTT.

This clonotype was seen ten or more times. The chain employs TRBV10-3 and TRBJ2-3; D is ambiguous. The CDR3 sequence is 12 residues long. Germline V CDR1 and CDR2: ENHRY, SYGVKD. V lost 6 bases to trimming and J lost 2 bases, with 6 bases between them. The DNA of the CDR3 is TGTGCCATCAGGAGCATCACAGATACGCAGTATTTT. As protein: CAIRSITDTQYF.

As regards this clonotype: Mismatch with germline at one junction end may stem from a read error. J is TRBJ2-1 and V is TRBV4-2; TRBD2 matches 9 bases. CDR3 length: 17 amino acids. CDR1 and CDR2 (germline): LGHNA, YNFKEQ. CDR3 sequence reads: CAGSLVAGTSKDNEQFF. CDR3 nucleotides: TGTGCCGGCAGCCTGGTCGCCGGGACTAGCAAAGACAATGAGCAGTTCTTC.

Many counts were recorded for this clonotype. The gene calls are TRBV28 and TRBJ2-3; D might be TRBD2 (5 bases). Deletions cut 6 bases from V and 6 bases from J, with 10 bases between. The CDR3 totals 12 residues. The germline CDR1 and CDR2 sequences are MDHEN and SYDVKM. CDR3 loop: CASSRAADTQYF. For the CDR3, the DNA is TGTGCCAGCAGCCGAGCGGCGGATACGCAGTATTTT.

The chain combines TRBV4-1 with TRBJ2-7, with 9 bases identical to TRBD2. Germline trimming cut 3 bases from V and 3 bases from J; bases unmatched to any gene: 6. There are 15 residues in the CDR3. Germline CDR1 MGHRA, CDR2 YSYEKL. This CDR3 is CASSQREGDYYEQYF. The CDR3 DNA is TGCGCCAGCAGCCAGCGGGAGGGTGATTACTACGAGCAGTACTTC.

The rearrangement uses TRBV28 and TRBJ1-1; maybe TRBD1 (6 bases). This CDR3 is built from 15 residues. V lost 6 bases and J 2 bases, leaving 16 bases between the germline ends. The germline CDR1 and CDR2 sequences are MDHEN and SYDVKM. CDR3 amino acids: CASSSSLTGNTEAFF. The DNA of the CDR3 is TGTGCCAGCAGCTCCAGCCTGACAGGTAACACTGAAGCTTTCTTT.

V is TRBV9 and J is TRBJ1-2, with D unclear. The CDR3 spans 13 residues. V dropped 0 bases and J dropped 7 bases, with 10 bases sitting between them. Germline CDR1 reads SGDLS; CDR2 reads YYNGEE. In nucleotides, the CDR3 is TGTGCCAGCAGCGTAGCAGAAGACTGTGGCTACACCTTC. Translation gives CASSVAEDCGYTF.

This clonotype was seen many times. The V and J genes are TRBV5-1 and TRBJ2-7, with D possibly TRBD1 on 6 matching bases. This CDR3 contains 14 residues. The V end lost 4 bases, the J end lost 0 bases, and 11 bases lay between the germline ends. Germline CDR1 reads SGHRS; CDR2 reads YFSETQ. This chain's CDR3 is CASSVQGLSYEQYF. CDR3 bases: TGCGCCAGCAGCGTACAGGGCCTCTCCTACGAGCAGTACTTC.

J is TRBJ1-1 and V is TRBV5-1, with a weak D call TRBD1 (5 bases). The CDR3 totals 17 residues. The V gene lost 2 bases and the J gene lost 5 bases, with 22 bases spanning the gap. Germline lookup yields CDR1 SGHRS and CDR2 YFSETQ. CDR3 coding DNA: TGCGCCAGCAGCTTTGGAGGGCGCAGGGTGATGGGGACTGAAGCTTTCTTT. Translating gives CASSFGGRRVMGTEAFF.

The chain uses TRBV29-1 and TRBJ1-2; 9 nucleotides agree with TRBD1. CDR1 is SQVTM and CDR2 is ANQGSEA in the germline V gene. V was clipped by 7 bases and J by 2 bases; unmatched bases: 2. The CDR3 runs to 12 residues. CDR3 residues: CSGDRANYGYTF. CDR3 DNA: TGCAGCGGGGACAGGGCCAACTATGGCTACACCTTC.

The genes are TRBV27 and TRBJ2-7; D may be TRBD1 or TRBD2 (5 bases each). Germline CDR1 reads MNHEY; CDR2 reads SMNVEV (reference sequence). The V end was cut by 5 bases, the J end by 2 bases, with 13 bases between. This CDR3 has 14 residues. CDR3 bases: TGTGCCAGCAGTACCGGGACGGCTACCTACGAGCAGTACTTC. This translates into CASSTGTATYEQYF.

About this clonotype itself: A much larger clone lies a single base off, so this may be a read error. The CDR3 reads CASSSDGTLQETQFF. The CDR3 nucleotides are TGTGCCAGCAGTTCAGACGGGACGCTCCAAGAGACCCAGTTCTTC. This rearrangement joins TRBV7-6 to TRBJ2-1; D may be TRBD1 or TRBD2 (5 bases each). The CDR3 has 15 residues. Trimming stripped 6 bases from V and 13 bases from J, with 25 bases between. Per germline, CDR1 SGHVS and CDR2 FNYEAQ.

The V and J genes are TRBV4-1 and TRBJ2-7; 10 nucleotides line up with TRBD2. Germline V gene sequence: CDR1 MGHRA, CDR2 YSYEKL. J lost 7 bases, V lost 4 bases, and 13 bases had no gene match. The CDR3 runs to 16 residues. CDR3 protein: CASSPKTSGFNDEQYF. The DNA of the CDR3 is TGCGCCAGCAGCCCGAAGACTAGCGGGTTCAACGATGAGCAGTACTTC.

For this clonotype: A much larger clone lies one base from this, so it may be a read error. J is TRBJ1-1 and V is TRBV20-1, with TRBD1 as a possible D gene (5 bases). This CDR3 is 13 amino acids long. Trimming left V 7 bases short and J 4 bases short, with 16 bases between. Germline assignment: CDR1 DFQATT and CDR2 SNEGSKA (reference sequence). The CDR3 loop is CSGEGWGGTEAFF. CDR3 coding DNA: TGCAGTGGGGAGGGCTGGGGGGGCACTGAAGCTTTCTTT.